This TCR beta chain originates from a study of blood T cell repertoires in COVID-19. Study as a whole: The analysed material was cDNA or gDNA that came from T cells, B-cell-depleted T cells, or PBMCs.

Authors' methods: Nucleated cell counts were estimated from reference gene primer amplification. The data were produced by immunoSEQ multiplex PCR, yet TCRdb's version contains in-frame clones alone and is incomplete. Clone size and the V and J calls come from that table; the DNA yielded D and trimming. The sample shows 80,000 or so clones, more than 75% of them seen only once. In this sample, this clone turned up once. V shed 4 bases and J shed 0 bases, with 13 bases lying between them. This CDR3 is built from 15 residues. The V gene's germline CDR1 is SGHDT and CDR2 YYEEEE. The chain combines TRBV5-6 with TRBJ2-5; TRBD1 is a possible D gene (6 bases). The sample was peripheral blood. The clonotype originates from a man between 60 and 75 years old with COVID-19, enrolled during active disease. CDR3 nucleotides: TGTGCCAGCAGCGACCAAGGGACAAACCAAGAGACCCAGTACTTC. Translation: CASSDQGTNQETQYF.